The next 26 T cell receptor beta chains were all read from a single sample in a study of spatial heterogeneity in lung cancer. Time point of the sample: blood at routine non-recurrence follow-up after resection. MiXCR, run by TCRdb on the 5' RACE reads, gives a single entry per CDR3 protein. The table shows roughly 120,000 distinct CDR3 sequences, with 10% to 13% occurring only once. The material sequenced was PBMCs, taken at follow-up. The receptors were gathered from a female donor with early-stage non-small cell lung cancer.

This clonotype came up many times. J is TRBJ2-1 and V is TRBV28; no definite D call. V dropped 7 bases and J dropped 7 bases, with 8 bases sitting between them. Per germline, CDR1 MDHEN and CDR2 SYDVKM. The CDR3 totals 11 residues. The CDR3 nucleotides are TGTGCCAGCAATATCGGGAATGAGCAGTTCTTC. Encoded protein: CASNIGNEQFF.

This clonotype came up many times. The J gene is TRBJ2-2, the V gene TRBV18, with D uncertain. Germline values: CDR1 KGHSH, CDR2 LQKENI. This CDR3 contains 13 residues. The ends were cut back, 0 bases at V and 4 bases at J, with 3 bases in the middle. The CDR3: CASSPPSTGELFF. Here the CDR3 DNA reads TGTGCCAGCTCACCACCCAGCACCGGGGAGCTGTTTTTT. The whole variable domain, remainder taken from reference TRBV18 and TRBJ2-2, is NAGVMQNPRHLVRRRGQEARLRCSPMKGHSHVYWYRQLPEEGLKFMVYLQKENIIDESGMPKERFSAEFPKEGPSILRIQQVVRGDSAAYFCASSPPSTGELFFGEGSRLTVL.

In this sample, this clonotype turned up a few times. The chain links TRBV6-4 to TRBJ1-1; maybe TRBD1 (6 bases). V lost 7 bases and J 1 base, leaving 19 bases between the germline ends. Germline lookup yields CDR1 MRHNA and CDR2 SNTAGT. The CDR3 contains 16 residues. The CDR3 here is CASNPGTYHPNTEAFF. In DNA form, the CDR3 reads TGTGCCAGCAACCCAGGGACATATCATCCGAACACTGAAGCTTTCTTT.

The chain employs TRBV28 and TRBJ2-1, with TRBD2 identical over 11 bases. The CDR3 spans 15 residues. The germline V gene has CDR1 MDHEN and CDR2 SYDVKM. The ends lost 3 bases at V and 7 bases at J; junction bases unmatched: 5. The CDR3 protein is CASSLETSGKNEQFF. The CDR3, as DNA: TGTGCCAGCAGTTTGGAGACTAGCGGGAAGAATGAGCAGTTCTTC.

The chain has TRBV24-1 and TRBJ2-2; D remains unclear. V lost 6 bases to trimming and J lost 5 bases, with 15 bases between them. The V gene's germline CDR1 is KGHDR and CDR2 SFDVKD. The CDR3 totals 15 residues. As DNA, the CDR3 is TGTGCCACCAGTCAATCCCATATGGGGACCGGGGAGCTGTTTTTT. It yields the protein CATSQSHMGTGELFF.

This clonotype was counted only a few times. The chain is built from TRBV7-3 and TRBJ1-1; possible D gene TRBD1, 6 bases. V was pared by 2 bases and J by 4 bases, with 14 bases between. Germline-derived CDR1 and CDR2 are SGHTA and FQGTGA. The length of the CDR3 is 15 residues. As DNA, the CDR3 is TGTGCCAGCAGCTTAGAAGGGCAAGGGGGCACTGAAGCTTTCTTT. This gives the protein CASSLEGQGGTEAFF.

This clonotype was picked up many times. CDR3 coding DNA: TGTGCCAGCAGCCCCGCGGGTGACCTAGCGAGGGGAGTGGGTGAGCAGTTCTTC. Amino acid sequence: CASSPAGDLARGVGEQFF. This chain connects TRBV6-2 or TRBV6-3 to TRBJ2-1; the D gene is possibly TRBD2 (6 bases). Trimming removed 6 bases at V and 9 bases at J, with 30 bases between. The length of the CDR3 is 18 residues. Germline V CDR1 and CDR2: MNHEY, SVGEGT.

This clonotype has a handful of counts. The chain couples TRBV6-2 or TRBV6-3 to TRBJ2-7, with 11 bases lining up with TRBD2. J was trimmed by 6 bases and V by 6 bases; bases with no gene match: 7. Germline CDR1 is MNHEY and CDR2 is SVGEGT. The CDR3 runs to 14 residues. The CDR3 DNA reads as TGTGCCAGCAGCTTCCTAGCGGGAGGACCCGAGCAGTACTTC. Encoded protein: CASSFLAGGPEQYF.

J is TRBJ2-3 and V is TRBV6-6; D is unresolved. V was trimmed by 9 bases and J by 4 bases, leaving 17 bases between them. Germline CDR1 MNHNY, CDR2 SVGAGI (reference sequence). The length of the CDR3 is 14 residues. CDR3 nucleotide sequence: TGTGCCAGTTCCTTGGGGTCTGGCGCAGATACGCAGTATTTT. Translating gives CASSLGSGADTQYF.

The CDR3 reads CASKVAGTFVFF. The CDR3 DNA is TGTGCCAGCAAGGTGGCCGGGACTTTCGTTTTCTTC. The chain carries TRBV2 and TRBJ2-1; D might be TRBD2 (6 bases). Trimming shortened V by 7 bases and J by 16 bases, and 20 bases separated the two germline ends. The CDR3 is 12 amino acids. CDR1 and CDR2 from the germline V gene are SNHLY and FYNNEI.

This clonotype appeared a few times. This chain connects TRBV6-1 to TRBJ2-2; D gene uncertain. Per the germline V gene, CDR1 is MNHNS and CDR2 is SASEGT. CDR3 length: 16 residues. Trimming took off 4 bases at V and 1 base at J, with 13 bases between the two ends. The chain's CDR3 is CASSVDPPGNTGELFF. The CDR3 nucleotides read TGTGCCAGCAGTGTAGATCCTCCGGGGAACACCGGGGAGCTGTTTTTT.

This clonotype has a count of ten or more. The gene calls are TRBV7-9 and TRBJ2-3, with 8 bases identical to TRBD2. The CDR3 is made up of 17 amino acids. The germline gives CDR1 SEHNR, CDR2 FQNEAQ (reference sequence). Trimming cost V 1 base and J 2 bases; bases outside gene matches: 8. The CDR3 sequence is CASSLGGGRSLTDTQYF. The CDR3 region has the DNA TGTGCCAGCAGCTTAGGGGGCGGGAGGAGCCTCACAGATACGCAGTATTTT. The variable domain in full, with the rest retrieved from reference TRBV7-9 and TRBJ2-3, is DTGVSQNPRHKITKRGQNVTFRCDPISEHNRLYWYRQTLGQGPEFLTYFQNEAQLEKSRLLSDRFSAERPKGSFSTLEIQRTEQGDSAMYLCASSLGGGRSLTDTQYFGPGTRLTVL.

The chain couples TRBV11-3 to TRBJ2-1, with a possible D match to TRBD1 (6 bases). V gave up 2 bases and J gave up 1 base, with 9 bases separating them. The CDR3 covers 15 residues. The germline V gene has CDR1 SGHNT and CDR2 YENEEA. The CDR3 spells CASSLSRGSYNEQFF. CDR3 nucleotide sequence: TGTGCCAGCAGCTTAAGCAGGGGTTCCTACAATGAGCAGTTCTTC.

This clonotype appeared a few times. The chain combines TRBV12-3 or TRBV12-4 with TRBJ1-2, with D hard to call. The CDR3 is 15 residues long. The V end was cut by 7 bases, the J end by 0 bases, with 15 bases between. CDR3 protein: CASTKDGLANYGYTF. CDR3 bases: TGTGCCAGCACCAAGGACGGTTTAGCTAACTATGGCTACACCTTC.

The chain is built from TRBV7-2 and TRBJ1-1; D unclear. The CDR3 covers 13 residues. Germline V lookup: CDR1 SGHTA, CDR2 FQGNSA. The V gene lost 8 bases and the J gene lost 5 bases, with 15 bases spanning the gap. This CDR3 is CASRLGQQTEAFF. The CDR3 nucleotides are TGTGCCAGCCGTCTCGGGCAGCAGACTGAAGCTTTCTTT.

This clonotype was counted many times. V is TRBV29-1 and J is TRBJ2-1, with 8 bases aligning to TRBD1. Germline lookup yields CDR1 SQVTM and CDR2 ANQGSEA. Losses at the gene ends were 6 bases for V and 6 bases for J; bases not matched to a gene: 4. This CDR3 is 12 amino acids long. The CDR3 DNA follows: TGCAGCGTCTCCACAGGGGGCAATGAGCAGTTCTTC. This gives the protein CSVSTGGNEQFF.

This clonotype has a count of ten or more. The chain employs TRBV20-1 and TRBJ2-3; unclear D gene. V was shortened by 1 base and J by 0 bases, with 8 bases between the two germline ends. Germline V gene data show CDR1 as DFQATT and CDR2 as SNEGSKA (reference sequence). The CDR3 has 14 residues. This chain's CDR3 is CSARAPLSTDTQYF. The CDR3, as DNA: TGCAGTGCTAGAGCCCCCCTTAGCACAGATACGCAGTATTTT.

This clonotype was counted at least ten times. This sequence joins TRBV29-1 and TRBJ2-2, with 14 bases aligning to TRBD2. Germline assignment: CDR1 SQVTM and CDR2 ANQGSEA. V lost 4 bases, J lost 0 bases, and 10 bases stayed unmatched. This CDR3 has 19 residues. Here the CDR3 DNA reads TGCAGCGTTGGGGGACTAGCGGGAGTAGGAGTTTCGAACACCGGGGAGCTGTTTTTT. Amino acid sequence: CSVGGLAGVGVSNTGELFF.

This clonotype was observed a handful of times. This chain connects TRBV6-5 to TRBJ2-7, with TRBD1 as a possible D gene (6 bases). This CDR3 is built from 12 residues. Germline V gene sequence: CDR1 MNHEY, CDR2 SVGAGI. With 8 bases removed from V and 6 bases from J, the gap between germline ends came to 14 bases. The CDR3 reads CASAKQGTEQYF. The CDR3 DNA reads as TGTGCCAGCGCCAAACAGGGAACCGAGCAGTACTTC.

The chain has TRBV28 and TRBJ2-2, with 7 nucleotides matching TRBD1. The CDR3 covers 16 residues. After removal of 3 bases from V and 5 bases from J, the junction contained 9 bases not matched to a gene. Germline V lookup: CDR1 MDHEN, CDR2 SYDVKM. CDR3 amino acids: CASSLEGGVKTGELFF. The CDR3 DNA reads as TGTGCCAGCAGTTTGGAAGGGGGCGTTAAAACCGGGGAGCTGTTTTTT. Combining the CDR3 with reference TRBV28 and TRBJ2-2 gives the whole variable domain DVKVTQSSRYLVKRTGEKVFLECVQDMDHENMFWYRQDPGLGLRLIYFSYDVKMKEKGDIPEGYSVSREKKERFSLILESASTNQTSMYLCASSLEGGVKTGELFFGEGSRLTVL.

This clonotype was seen more than once but under ten times. V gene TRBV15 combines with J gene TRBJ2-7, with 14 positions matching TRBD2. After removal of 8 bases from V and 7 bases from J, the junction contained 10 bases not matched to a gene. CDR1 is LNHNV and CDR2 is YYDKDF in the germline V gene (reference sequence). The CDR3 contains 15 residues. The CDR3 sequence: CATASGTSGRREQYV. CDR3 bases: TGTGCCACCGCGTCCGGGACTAGCGGGAGACGAGAGCAGTACGTC.

This clonotype has only a few counts. This chain joins TRBV7-6 and TRBJ2-4, with 9 nucleotides matching TRBD1. V gave up 1 base and J gave up 8 bases; unmatched junction bases: 6. Germline CDR1 SGHVS, CDR2 FNYEAQ. This CDR3 has 15 amino acids. CDR3 sequence reads: CASSLVGTGSDIQYF. CDR3 bases: TGTGCCAGCAGCTTAGTGGGGACAGGGTCGGACATTCAGTACTTC.

This clonotype was detected only a few times. The chain uses TRBV7-9 and TRBJ2-7, with D possibly being TRBD2 (6 bases). From germline, CDR1 is SEHNR and CDR2 FQNEAQ (reference sequence). This CDR3 has 14 residues. V was cut by 5 bases and J by 2 bases, with 13 bases left in between. The DNA of the CDR3 is TGTGCCAGCAGCCCTGGACTATTCCCCTACGAGCAGTACGTC. Its protein is CASSPGLFPYEQYV.

The chain uses TRBV12-3 or TRBV12-4 and TRBJ2-5, with 9 bases that match TRBD2. Trimming removed 8 bases from V and 4 bases from J; junction bases left unmatched: 8. The CDR3 has 14 amino acids. CDR3 amino acids: CASSRAGGRETQYF. Here the CDR3 DNA reads TGTGCCAGCTCCCGTGCGGGAGGGCGAGAGACCCAGTACTTC.

This clonotype was detected a few times. The rearrangement links TRBV7-3 to TRBJ2-1; D may correspond to TRBD1 or TRBD2 (5 bases each). From germline, CDR1 is SGHTA and CDR2 FQGTGA. The length of the CDR3 is 16 residues. V was pared by 2 bases and J by 3 bases, with 14 bases between. CDR3: CASSLGAGRFYNEQFF. The CDR3 bases are TGTGCCAGCAGCTTAGGGGCAGGGAGATTCTACAATGAGCAGTTCTTC.

The table lists this clonotype with a few counts. The rearrangement links TRBV6-2 or TRBV6-3 to TRBJ1-1; D unclear. CDR3 length: 15 residues. Germline V gives CDR1 MNHEY, CDR2 SVGEGT. Trimming pared 5 bases from V and 1 base from J, leaving 14 bases between. The DNA for the CDR3 is TGTGCCAGCAGTCCCTATCTAACAGCGAACACTGAAGCTTTCTTT. This gives the protein CASSPYLTANTEAFF.